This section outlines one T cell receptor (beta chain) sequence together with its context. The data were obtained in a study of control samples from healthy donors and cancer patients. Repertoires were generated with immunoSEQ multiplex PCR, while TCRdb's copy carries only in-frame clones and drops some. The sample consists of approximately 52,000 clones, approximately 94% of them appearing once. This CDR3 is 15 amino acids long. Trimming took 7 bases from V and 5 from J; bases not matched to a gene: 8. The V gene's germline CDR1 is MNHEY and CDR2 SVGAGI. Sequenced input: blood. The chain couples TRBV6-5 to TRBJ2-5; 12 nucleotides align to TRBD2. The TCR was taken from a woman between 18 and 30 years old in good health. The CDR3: CASNQLAGGSETQYF. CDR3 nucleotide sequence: TGTGCCAGCAACCAACTAGCGGGGGGATCCGAGACCCAGTACTTC.